This T cell receptor (beta chain) was documented in a study of T-cell memory formation after mild COVID-19. Study observations and caveats: The study found contracting CD4+ clones mainly in CM and EM and contracting CD8+ clones in EMRA. CD4/CD8 balance held among clones contracting day 15 to 85, and later expanders leaned CD4+.

This clonotype was counted between two and nine times. Its cognate antigen is unknown. V trimming: 5 bases; J trimming: 5 bases; junction bases outside the gene matches: 9. Germline V gene sequence: CDR1 SGHTA, CDR2 FQGTGA. The CDR3 length is 15 residues. Amplification by 5'RACE using constant-segment primers produced TCR alpha and TCR beta cDNA libraries that carried sample barcodes and UMIs. TCRdb reprocessed the 5' RACE reads via MiXCR and lists one record per CDR3 protein. The sample includes roughly 600,000 distinct CDR3 sequences, 18% seen only once; the top ten take approximately 12%. The sample comprised PBMCs or a T cell subset sorted from them (not recorded which). The genes are TRBV7-3 and TRBJ2-5; 9 bases are shared with TRBD2. This receptor was taken from an adult woman who had mild COVID-19 (a few samples of this study predate the infection). Cell type and time point are not known. As DNA, the CDR3 is TGTGCCAGCAGCAAGTTAGCGGGAGCAGTGGAGACCCAGTACTTC. Residues: CASSKLAGAVETQYF.